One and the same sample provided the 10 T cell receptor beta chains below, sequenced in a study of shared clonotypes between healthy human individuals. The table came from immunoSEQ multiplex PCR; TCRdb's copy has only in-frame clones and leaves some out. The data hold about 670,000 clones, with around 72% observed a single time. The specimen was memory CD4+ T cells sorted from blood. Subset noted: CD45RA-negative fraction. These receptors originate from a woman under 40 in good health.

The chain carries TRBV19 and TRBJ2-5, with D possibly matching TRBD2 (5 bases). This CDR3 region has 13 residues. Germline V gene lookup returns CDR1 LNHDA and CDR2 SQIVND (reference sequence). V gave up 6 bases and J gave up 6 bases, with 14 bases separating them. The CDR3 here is CASSLRPGKTQYF. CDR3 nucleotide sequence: TGTGCCAGTAGCCTAAGGCCCGGGAAGACCCAGTACTTC.

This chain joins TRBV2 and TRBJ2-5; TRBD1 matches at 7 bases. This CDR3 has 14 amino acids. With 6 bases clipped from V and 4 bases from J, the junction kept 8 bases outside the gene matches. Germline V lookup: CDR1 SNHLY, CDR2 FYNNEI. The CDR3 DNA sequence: TGTGCCAGCAGCCCCGGGACAGTAGGAGAGACCCAGTACTTC. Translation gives CASSPGTVGETQYF.

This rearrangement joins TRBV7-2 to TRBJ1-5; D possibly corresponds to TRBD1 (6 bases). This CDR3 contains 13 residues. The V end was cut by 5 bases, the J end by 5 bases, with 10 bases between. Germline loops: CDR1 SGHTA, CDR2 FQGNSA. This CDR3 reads CASSANRDQPQHF. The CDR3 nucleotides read TGTGCCAGCAGCGCAAACAGGGATCAGCCCCAGCATTTT. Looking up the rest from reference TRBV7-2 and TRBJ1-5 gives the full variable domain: GAGVSQSPSNKVTEKGKDVELRCDPISGHTALYWYRQSLGQGLEFLIYFQGNSAPDKSGLPSDRFSAERTGGSVSTLTIQRTQQEDSAVYLCASSANRDQPQHFGDGTRLSIL.

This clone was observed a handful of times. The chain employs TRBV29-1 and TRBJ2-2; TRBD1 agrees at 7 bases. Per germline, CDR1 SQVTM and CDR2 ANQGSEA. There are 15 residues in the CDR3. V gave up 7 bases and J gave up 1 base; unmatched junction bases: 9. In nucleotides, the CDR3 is TGCAGCGCAGCTACAGGGGCCAGGAACACCGGGGAGCTGTTTTTT. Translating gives CSAATGARNTGELFF.

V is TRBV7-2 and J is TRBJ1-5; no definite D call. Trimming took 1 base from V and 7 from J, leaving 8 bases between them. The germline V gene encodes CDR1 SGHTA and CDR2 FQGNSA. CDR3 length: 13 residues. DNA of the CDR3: TGTGCCAGCAGCTTAGATCTTGCCCAGCCCCAGCATTTT. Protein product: CASSLDLAQPQHF.

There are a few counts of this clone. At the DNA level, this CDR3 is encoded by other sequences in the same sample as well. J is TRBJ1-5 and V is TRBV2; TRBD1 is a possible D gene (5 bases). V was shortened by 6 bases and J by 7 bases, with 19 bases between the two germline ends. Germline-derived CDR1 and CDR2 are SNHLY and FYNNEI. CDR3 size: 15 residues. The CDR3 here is CASRGPGQGLQPQHF. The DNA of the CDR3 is TGTGCCAGCAGGGGGCCTGGGCAGGGCCTACAGCCCCAGCATTTT.

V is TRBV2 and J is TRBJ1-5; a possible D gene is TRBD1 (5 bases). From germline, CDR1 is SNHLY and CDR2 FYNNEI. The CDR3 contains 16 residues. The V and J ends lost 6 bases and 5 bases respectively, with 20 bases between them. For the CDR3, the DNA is TGTGCCAGCAGGGCTATAGACCGGGACGGCTATCAGCCCCAGCATTTT. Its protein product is CASRAIDRDGYQPQHF.

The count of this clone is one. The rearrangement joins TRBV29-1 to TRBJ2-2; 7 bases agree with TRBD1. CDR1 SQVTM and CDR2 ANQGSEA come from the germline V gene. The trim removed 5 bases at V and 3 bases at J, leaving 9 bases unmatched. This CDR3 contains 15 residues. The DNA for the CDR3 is TGCAGCGTTCAGCGAGGGGGCGCGCACACCGGGGAGCTGTTTTTT. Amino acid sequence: CSVQRGGAHTGELFF.

The CDR3 region is CAIRGQERNEQFF. Here the CDR3 DNA reads TGTGCCATTCGGGGGCAGGAACGCAATGAGCAGTTCTTC. This sequence joins TRBV10-3 and TRBJ2-1, with D perhaps TRBD1 or TRBD2 (6 bases each). CDR1 ENHRY and CDR2 SYGVKD come from the germline V gene. V lost 9 bases, J lost 6 bases, and 15 bases lay in between. The CDR3 length is 13 residues.

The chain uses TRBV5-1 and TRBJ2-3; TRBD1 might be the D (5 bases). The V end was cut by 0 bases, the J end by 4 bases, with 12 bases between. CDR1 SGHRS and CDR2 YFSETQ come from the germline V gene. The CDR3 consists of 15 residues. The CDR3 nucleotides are TGCGCCAGCAGCTTGGCAGGGCTGGTCGCAGATACGCAGTATTTT. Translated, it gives CASSLAGLVADTQYF.